This T cell receptor (beta chain) was identified in a study of blood T cell repertoires in COVID-19 (dated by TCRdb to the early 2020s). About the investigation overall: The collaborator samples originated in the United States, Italy and Spain and spanned the acute and convalescent phases of COVID-19. The prospective study material was composed of cDNA or gDNA derived from T cells, B-cell-depleted T cells, or PBMCs. HLA class I and class II types, where available, came from metadata supplied by the sample provider rather than from assay-based typing. Nearly every sample came with metadata listing a de-identified subject ID, COVID-19 status, age in years and sex. Samples came from the ongoing ImmuneRACE study (first 160 participants) plus 1,254 subjects from 6 global collaborators. Subjects who had been exposed to COVID-19, were actively infected with it, or had recovered from it provided the deeply sampled blood TCRbeta repertoires that made up the dataset. The repertoires were released in a freely available public database meant as a resource for research on the immune response to SARS-CoV-2. The investigation overall reported the following: The amount of clinical and demographic metadata varied by source and participant and was provided uncurated.

To note about this clone: Its antigen is unknown. No base qualities exist here, and no much larger clone lies one base off it. The same CDR3 also results from other DNA sequences found in this sample.

One collaborating source in Seattle enrolled patients during active infection and followed them longitudinally through the course of disease. The collaborating institutions used their own protocols to collect whole blood in K2EDTA tubes. Collaborator samples were shipped for TCRbeta analysis as frozen whole blood, isolated PBMCs, or DNA extracted from either sample type. TCRbeta CDR3 regions were amplified from genomic DNA using the immunoSEQ Assay, a bias-controlled multiplex PCR. The authors processed their data as follows. The number of nucleated cells in each sample was estimated from the amplification of reference gene primers within the assay. Sequence reads were collapsed and filtered to measure the absolute abundance of every unique TCRbeta CDR3 rearrangement. For each sample, productive Simpson clonality was calculated as the square root of Simpson's diversity index over productive rearrangements. Not all clones reach the TCRdb copy of this immuneACCESS table, which keeps in-frame sequences only. Checked studies attribute under half of the gap to unresolved V genes and leave the rest unexplained. For V, J and clone size, that table is used; D and trimming come from the DNA. The sample table records fewer than 350,000 clones; around nine tenths of these occur just once. The top ten hold less than 15% of the sample.

V and J are trimmed by 5 bases and 4 bases, and the gene matches miss 4 bases of the junction. The germline V gene (reference sequence) provides CDR1 LNHDA and CDR2 SQIVND. The CDR3 has 14 amino acids, counting the end cysteine and phenylalanine. Just the 42-base CDR3 DNA is kept, in frame starting at base 1. The chain links TRBV19 with TRBJ1-1, with 10 bases matching TRBD1. This clonotype was sampled from a woman aged 65 to 85 with COVID-19, enrolled during active disease. The sequenced sample was peripheral blood. The CDR3 in this case is CASSPRTGGTEAFF. The nucleotide sequence reads as follows: TGTGCCAGTAGTCCCCGGACAGGGGGCACTGAAGCTTTCTTT.